The 25 T cell receptor beta chains presented below share a single source sample, sequenced in a study of T-cell reconstitution after alpha-beta-depleted transplantation in children (dated by TCRdb to 2016 to 2017). According to the study, the label for this sample's treatment or condition signals: allogeneic hematopoietic cell transplantation with graft depleted of TCRalphabeta T cells and CD19 B cells. To prepare the library, PCR was applied. TCRdb shows the sequencer as Illumina HiSeq 2500. TCR libraries were prepared with molecular barcoding, using unique molecular identifiers to normalize TCRbeta repertoire quantification. TCRdb trimmed the raw reads at Q25, called clones with MiXCR and kept productive beta chains. Every entry covers one CDR3 protein and lists the most common genes and DNA from its rows. The sample records roughly 200,000 distinct CDR3 sequences, approximately 8.4% of which are singletons. The biggest ten clones account for about a third of the sample.

Specimen: PBMCs, mostly from graft donor cells, collected 360 days after TCRalphabeta/CD19-depleted stem cell transplant. The source of these receptors is a male patient aged 2 to 10 who had a stem cell transplant for acute myeloid leukemia, so the T cells may come from the graft donor.

This chain uses TRBV20-1 with TRBJ2-5; no firm D call. This CDR3 is 12 amino acids long. Per the germline V gene, CDR1 is DFQATT and CDR2 is SNEGSKA (reference sequence). The germline V and J ends were trimmed by 1 base and 1 base, with 4 bases remaining between them. As DNA, the CDR3 is TGCAGTGCTAGAGCGCTCCAAGAGACCCAGTACTTC. Translation gives CSARALQETQYF.

The sample holds a few counts of this clonotype. CDR3 sequence: CASSLTGLAGGLDTQYF. CDR3 sequence (DNA): TGTGCCAGCAGCTTAACGGGTCTAGCGGGGGGATTAGATACGCAGTATTTT. The rearrangement uses TRBV7-2 and TRBJ2-3, with TRBD2 matching over 11 bases. The CDR3 has 17 residues. J gave up 5 bases and V 2 bases, and 9 bases lay outside the gene matches. Germline V CDR1 and CDR2: SGHTA, FQGNSA.

There are a few counts of this clonotype. CDR3 protein: CATSSEGSVLYEQYF. In DNA form, the CDR3 reads TGTGCCACCAGCAGCGAGGGAAGCGTTTTATACGAGCAGTACTTC. The chain joins TRBV24-1 to TRBJ2-7, with D perhaps TRBD2 (5 bases). CDR1 KGHDR and CDR2 SFDVKD come from the germline V gene. V lost 7 bases and J lost 4, with 19 bases in between. The CDR3 totals 15 residues.

This clonotype was detected ten times or more. This chain connects TRBV5-1 to TRBJ2-7; perhaps D is TRBD1 or TRBD2 (6 bases each). Germline CDR1 and CDR2: SGHRS and YFSETQ. The CDR3 is 16 amino acids. V gave up 0 bases and J gave up 3 bases, with 16 bases separating them. CDR3 residues: CASSLGGAEGVYEQYF. CDR3 bases: TGCGCCAGCAGCTTGGGAGGAGCGGAGGGGGTCTACGAGCAGTACTTC.

The sample holds many counts of this clonotype. The chain links TRBV27 to TRBJ2-7, with 7 bases identical to TRBD1. V trimming: 6 bases; J trimming: 1 base; junction bases outside the gene matches: 12. Germline CDR1 and CDR2: MNHEY and SMNVEV (reference sequence). The CDR3 spans 16 residues. The CDR3 DNA reads as TGTGCCAGCAGCCATATACCACAGGGGTCTTCCTACGAGCAGTACTTC. Protein sequence: CASSHIPQGSSYEQYF.

This clonotype was counted at least ten times. The rearrangement uses TRBV7-3 and TRBJ2-2; D not certain. The CDR3 extends over 16 amino acids. The germline V gene has CDR1 SGHTA and CDR2 FQGTGA. V lost 4 bases to trimming and J lost 5 bases, with 17 bases between them. The CDR3 region is CASSSRATLRTGELFF. DNA for the CDR3: TGTGCCAGCAGCTCTCGGGCTACCCTGAGAACCGGGGAGCTGTTTTTT.

This clonotype appeared many times. The V call is TRBV10-3, the J call TRBJ1-5; TRBD1 agrees at 10 bases. The J segment lost 7 bases and the V segment lost 3 bases, leaving 6 bases of the junction unmatched. Germline-derived CDR1 and CDR2 are ENHRY and SYGVKD. The CDR3 is made up of 15 amino acids. CDR3 DNA sequence: TGTGCCATCAGTGAACCGGGACAGGGGAGACAGCCCCAGCATTTT. This encodes CAISEPGQGRQPQHF.

The chain has TRBV5-1 and TRBJ2-7, with D perhaps being TRBD1 or TRBD2 (5 bases each). V was trimmed by 7 bases and J by 0 bases, leaving 17 bases between them. The CDR3 has 15 amino acids. The germline gives CDR1 SGHRS, CDR2 YFSETQ. The CDR3 bases are TGCGCCAGCGAGAGAGAGGGGCCCATCTCCTACGAGCAGTACTTC. Encoded protein: CASEREGPISYEQYF.

Turning to this clonotype: A much larger clone is a single base away; this may be a read error. The chain joins TRBV7-8 to TRBJ2-7; 7 nucleotides agree with TRBD1. The CDR3 length is 15 residues. CDR1 is SGHVS, CDR2 FQNEAQ, per germline. The V and J ends lost 2 bases and 5 bases, in that order; junction bases with no gene match: 9. The CDR3 is CASSLQGEGANEQYF. CDR3 DNA: TGTGCCAGCAGCTTACAGGGAGAGGGGGCCAACGAGCAGTACTTC.

There are many counts of this clonotype. CDR3 in DNA: TGTGCCCAAGAGAGGACAGGGTTTAATGAGCAGTTCTTC. This codes for CAQERTGFNEQFF. The chain combines TRBV10-3 with TRBJ2-1; 8 bases are shared with TRBD1. V gave up 11 bases and J gave up 7 bases; unmatched junction bases: 10. There are 13 residues in the CDR3. Per germline, CDR1 ENHRY and CDR2 SYGVKD.

This clonotype was observed at least ten times. The gene calls are TRBV20-1 and TRBJ1-4; 11 bases line up with TRBD1. Germline lookup yields CDR1 DFQATT and CDR2 SNEGSKA (reference sequence). The CDR3 has 14 amino acids. After removal of 7 bases from V and 6 bases from J, the junction contained 7 bases not matched to a gene. CDR3 nucleotides: TGCAGTGTTATACCGGGACAGGGGGATGAAAAACTGTTTTTT. Amino acid sequence: CSVIPGQGDEKLFF.

This clonotype was picked up a small number of times. The chain links TRBV6-5 to TRBJ2-1; possibly TRBD1 for D (6 bases). Looked up from germline, CDR1 is MNHEY and CDR2 is SVGAGI. The CDR3 length is 15 residues. V lost 0 bases and J lost 6, with 12 bases in between. DNA for the CDR3: TGTGCCAGCAGTTACTCGACGGAAGGGGGCAATGAGCAGTTCTTC. Its translation: CASSYSTEGGNEQFF.

This clonotype was recorded many times. The chain employs TRBV24-1 and TRBJ2-1; 7 bases fit TRBD1. The J segment lost 4 bases and the V segment lost 5 bases, leaving 1 base of the junction unmatched. The germline CDR1 and CDR2 sequences are KGHDR and SFDVKD. There are 13 residues in the CDR3. In DNA, the CDR3 is TGTGCCACCAGTGGGGACAGATACAATGAGCAGTTCTTC. The encoded protein is CATSGDRYNEQFF.

This clonotype was found many times. The V and J genes are TRBV7-2 and TRBJ1-2; 8 bases align to TRBD1. The CDR3 runs 16 residues. Per germline, CDR1 SGHTA and CDR2 FQGNSA. The V gene end was trimmed by 5 bases and the J gene end by 4 bases; junction bases not matched to a gene: 12. The CDR3 coding sequence is TGTGCCAGCAGCCTGGCGTATGCAGGGGGCGCCTATGGCTACACCTTC. Translation: CASSLAYAGGAYGYTF.

The rearrangement uses TRBV6-5 and TRBJ2-7; D not resolved. This CDR3 spans 14 amino acids. V lost 0 bases and J 0 bases, leaving 6 bases between the germline ends. Germline-derived CDR1 and CDR2 are MNHEY and SVGAGI. The chain's CDR3 is CASSYSPSSYEQYV. Here the CDR3 DNA reads TGTGCCAGCAGTTACTCGCCCAGCTCCTACGAGCAGTACGTC.

The chain couples TRBV7-9 to TRBJ1-1; D may be TRBD1 (6 bases). V lost 2 bases to trimming and J lost 1 base, with 11 bases between them. The CDR3 is 15 residues long. Germline loops: CDR1 SEHNR, CDR2 FQNEAQ (reference sequence). CDR3 nucleotide sequence: TGTGCCAGCAGCTTAATTGAGGGGGAGAACACTGAAGCTTTCTTT. Protein: CASSLIEGENTEAFF.

The chain recombines TRBV5-1 with TRBJ1-2; D uncertain. CDR1 is SGHRS, CDR2 YFSETQ, per germline. Trimming removed 0 bases from V and 4 bases from J, with 4 bases in between. The CDR3 sequence is 12 residues long. The CDR3 loop is CASSLDIYGYTF. DNA of the CDR3: TGCGCCAGCAGCTTGGACATCTATGGCTACACCTTC.

Many counts were recorded for this clonotype. This sequence joins TRBV7-6 and TRBJ2-7; maybe TRBD1 (5 bases). V dropped 0 bases and J dropped 5 bases, with 11 bases sitting between them. The CDR3 has 14 amino acids. Germline values: CDR1 SGHVS, CDR2 FNYEAQ. This CDR3 is CASSLASSGNEQYF. The CDR3 nucleotides are TGTGCCAGCAGCTTAGCCTCTTCAGGGAACGAGCAGTACTTC. Together with reference TRBV7-6 and TRBJ2-7, the CDR3 gives the full variable domain: GAGVSQSPRYKVTKRGQDVALRCDPISGHVSLYWYRQALGQGPEFLTYFNYEAQQDKSGLPNDRFSAERPEGSISTLTIQRTEQRDSAMYRCASSLASSGNEQYFGPGTRLTVT.

The chain's CDR3 is CSARVQPLSPFSLSGRADTQYF. In DNA, the CDR3 is TGCAGTGCTAGAGTTCAACCGCTGTCTCCGTTTTCCCTGAGCGGGAGGGCAGATACGCAGTATTTT. The chain carries TRBV20-1 and TRBJ2-3, with TRBD2 matching over 10 bases. CDR1 is DFQATT, CDR2 SNEGSKA, per germline (reference sequence). CDR3 length: 22 residues. J lost 4 bases, V lost 1 base, and 26 bases had no gene match.

This clonotype has just a few counts. The DNA for the CDR3 is TGTGCCAGCAGTAAGGCCGGGGGCCGCGGGCAGTATTTT. Translated: CASSKAGGRGQYF. The J gene is TRBJ2-3, the V gene TRBV6-1; D assignment may be TRBD1 or TRBD2 (6 bases each). Looked up from germline, CDR1 is MNHNS and CDR2 is SASEGT. The CDR3 totals 13 residues. The V gene lost 5 bases and the J gene lost 11 bases, with 17 bases spanning the gap.

In this sample, this clonotype turned up many times. V is TRBV28 and J is TRBJ1-6; possibly TRBD1 for D (6 bases). The germline V gene encodes CDR1 MDHEN and CDR2 SYDVKM. There are 14 residues in the CDR3. With 5 bases removed from V and 6 bases from J, the gap between germline ends came to 11 bases. The CDR3 here is CASSITGINSPLHF. As DNA, the CDR3 is TGTGCCAGCAGTATAACAGGGATTAATTCACCCCTCCACTTT. The entire variable domain, with the rest obtained from reference TRBV28 and TRBJ1-6, is as follows: DVKVTQSSRYLVKRTGEKVFLECVQDMDHENMFWYRQDPGLGLRLIYFSYDVKMKEKGDIPEGYSVSREKKERFSLILESASTNQTSMYLCASSITGINSPLHFGNGTRLTVT.

The chain couples TRBV7-3 to TRBJ1-2; 8 bases are a match to TRBD1. Germline V lookup: CDR1 SGHTA, CDR2 FQGTGA. This CDR3 spans 15 amino acids. Unmatched junction bases numbered 6, after V lost 2 bases and J lost 4 bases. CDR3 residues: CASSLGGTGSYGYTF. The CDR3 DNA reads TGTGCCAGCAGCTTAGGCGGGACAGGAAGCTATGGCTACACCTTC.

This chain connects TRBV5-5 to TRBJ2-1; D not resolved. The CDR3 runs to 13 residues. Deletions cut 1 base from V and 9 bases from J, with 11 bases between. Germline CDR1 reads SGHKS; CDR2 reads YYEKEE (reference sequence). This CDR3 is CASSLLLRIEQFF. The CDR3 DNA reads TGTGCCAGCAGCTTGTTGTTACGGATTGAGCAGTTCTTC.

V gene TRBV6-5 combines with J gene TRBJ1-2; TRBD1 agrees at 9 bases. CDR3 length: 18 residues. Per the germline V gene, CDR1 is MNHEY and CDR2 is SVGAGI. V lost 6 bases and J lost 4; bases outside the gene matches: 18. The CDR3 DNA follows: TGTGCCAGCAGACAGTTAGGGACAGGGATTCCCGCTGGCTATGGCTACACCTTC. It codes for CASRQLGTGIPAGYGYTF.

This clonotype occurred a few times. The chain employs TRBV18 and TRBJ2-7; 9 positions match TRBD1. Germline CDR1 and CDR2: KGHSH and LQKENI. Losses at the gene ends were 0 bases for V and 5 bases for J; bases not matched to a gene: 5. The CDR3 consists of 15 residues. The CDR3 region has the DNA TGTGCCAGCTCACCACCCGGGACAGGGTCCAACGAGCAGTACTTC. It codes for CASSPPGTGSNEQYF.